This TCR beta chain was sequenced for a study of CD8 T cells in ankylosing spondylitis. General observations from the study: Before this, some motif variants had been reported in reactive arthritis synovial fluid and blood. It was reported that disease-linked clones were significantly enriched in matched ankylosing spondylitis synovial fluid. A TCR beta motif of 8 or 9 highly homologous variants appeared characteristic of ankylosing spondylitis blood.

One entry per CDR3 protein results from TCRdb running MiXCR on the 5' RACE reads. The data contain about 220,000 distinct CDR3 sequences, around 7.9% of them singletons. This clonotype has a count of ten or more. As yet, its antigen is unknown. CDR3 length: 17 residues. Per germline, CDR1 KGHSY and CDR2 FQNENV. Trimming took 2 bases from V and 0 from J, leaving 14 bases between them. The genes are TRBV16 and TRBJ2-4, with D unclear. The TCR sequence derives from a male donor with ankylosing spondylitis. The sample was blood, either unsorted or a sorted T cell fraction (not recorded which). The CDR3 DNA is TGTGCCAGCAGCCAACGCGGCAAAGTCAGAGCCAAAAACATTCAGTACTTC. This translates into CASSQRGKVRAKNIQYF.